These 8 T cell receptor beta chains originate from one sample sequenced in a study of post-analysis software for immune sequencing data. Study outcomes and limitations: TRBV5-6, TRBV5-1 and TRBV20-1 belonged to a set of roughly five TRBV segments that were more frequent in patients than controls.

These receptors lack a known antigen. Prepared TCR beta cDNA libraries contained unique molecular identifiers. TCRdb independently ran MiXCR on the PCR reads; one entry per CDR3 protein. Seen here are hundreds of thousands of distinct CDR3 sequences, around 40% observed once, and the top ten hold around an eighth. The sample was blood. The origin of the receptors is a girl between 5 and 17 years old with multiple sclerosis.

The chain recombines TRBV6-1 with TRBJ1-2; TRBD1 aligns across 9 bases. There are 14 residues in the CDR3. Germline lookup yields CDR1 MNHNS and CDR2 SASEGT. The trim removed 6 bases at V and 3 bases at J, leaving 5 bases unmatched. The CDR3 sequence: CASRGTGTDYGYTF. Written as DNA, the CDR3 is TGTGCCAGCAGGGGGACAGGGACGGACTATGGCTACACCTTC.

The V call is TRBV25-1, the J call TRBJ2-1; 9 nucleotides line up with TRBD2. The CDR3 has 14 residues. The junction had 4 bases not matched to a gene; V was cut back by 4 bases and J by 6 bases. CDR1 MGHDK and CDR2 SYGVNS come from the germline V gene. The CDR3 reads CASSGGRAFNEQFF. Written as DNA, the CDR3 is TGTGCCAGCAGTGGCGGGAGGGCCTTCAATGAGCAGTTCTTC.

The chain joins TRBV9 to TRBJ2-1; TRBD2 agrees at 8 bases. The CDR3 is 17 amino acids. CDR1 and CDR2 (germline): SGDLS, YYNGEE. V lost 0 bases, J lost 5 bases, and 10 bases stayed unmatched. The chain's CDR3 is CASSVGTSPEGDNEQFF. The DNA of the CDR3 is TGTGCCAGCAGCGTAGGGACTAGCCCCGAAGGAGACAATGAGCAGTTCTTC. The variable domain in full, with the rest retrieved from reference TRBV9 and TRBJ2-1, is DSGVTQTPKHLITATGQRVTLRCSPRSGDLSVYWYQQSLDQGLQFLIQYYNGEERAKGNILERFSAQQFPDLHSELNLSSLELGDSALYFCASSVGTSPEGDNEQFFGPGTRLTVL.

This rearrangement joins TRBV20-1 to TRBJ2-3; no clear D. The CDR3 consists of 13 residues. Trimming took 2 bases from V and 14 from J, leaving 20 bases between them. CDR1 and CDR2 from the germline V gene are DFQATT and SNEGSKA (reference sequence). This CDR3 reads CSARPSGFQSGYF. The CDR3 DNA is TGCAGTGCTAGACCTTCCGGGTTCCAGAGTGGGTATTTT.

This chain connects TRBV14 to TRBJ2-6; 8 nucleotides match TRBD1. Germline trimming cut 5 bases from V and 0 bases from J; bases unmatched to any gene: 6. Germline V gives CDR1 SGHDN, CDR2 FVKESK. CDR3 length: 17 residues. CDR3 residues: CASSDRGESSGANVLTF. CDR3 nucleotides: TGTGCCAGCAGCGACAGGGGCGAGAGCTCTGGGGCCAACGTCCTGACTTTC.

This rearrangement joins TRBV4-2 to TRBJ2-1, with 8 positions matching TRBD2. Germline V lookup: CDR1 LGHNA, CDR2 YNFKEQ. The CDR3 totals 20 residues. Germline trimming cut 1 base from V and 0 bases from J; bases unmatched to any gene: 14. The CDR3 sequence: CASSQGWQLAETSSYNEQFF. The DNA of the CDR3 is TGTGCCAGCAGCCAAGGGTGGCAACTAGCGGAGACGAGCTCCTACAATGAGCAGTTCTTC.

This clonotype is medium-sized in the sample. The V call is TRBV29-1, the J call TRBJ2-7; TRBD1 matches at 10 bases. CDR1 is SQVTM and CDR2 is ANQGSEA in the germline V gene. CDR3 length: 15 amino acids. J lost 3 bases, V lost 3 bases, and 8 bases had no gene match. CDR3: CSVEPYGTGDYEQYF. CDR3 in DNA: TGCAGCGTTGAGCCTTATGGGACAGGGGACTACGAGCAGTACTTC.

The chain uses TRBV7-6 and TRBJ1-5, with unresolved D. The CDR3 spans 15 residues. V lost 5 bases, J lost 0 bases, and 11 bases lay in between. The germline V gene encodes CDR1 SGHVS and CDR2 FNYEAQ. The CDR3 is CASSPTAYSNQPQHF. The DNA for the CDR3 is TGTGCCAGCAGCCCCACGGCTTATAGCAATCAGCCCCAGCATTTT.